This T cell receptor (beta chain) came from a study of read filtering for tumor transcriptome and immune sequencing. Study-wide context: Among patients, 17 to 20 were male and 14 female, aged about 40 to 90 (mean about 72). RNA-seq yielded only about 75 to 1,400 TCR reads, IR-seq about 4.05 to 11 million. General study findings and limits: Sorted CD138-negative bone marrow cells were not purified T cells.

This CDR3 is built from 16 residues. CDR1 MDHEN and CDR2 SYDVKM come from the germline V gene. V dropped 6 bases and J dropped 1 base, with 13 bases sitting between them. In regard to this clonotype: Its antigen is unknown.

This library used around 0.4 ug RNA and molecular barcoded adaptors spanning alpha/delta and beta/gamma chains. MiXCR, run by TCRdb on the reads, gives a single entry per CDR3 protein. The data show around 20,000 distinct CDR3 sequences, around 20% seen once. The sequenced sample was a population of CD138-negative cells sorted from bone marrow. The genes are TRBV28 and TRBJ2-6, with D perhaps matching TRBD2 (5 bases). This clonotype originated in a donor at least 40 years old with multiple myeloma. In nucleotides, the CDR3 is TGTGCCAGCAGAATCAGAGGAGGTTCTGGGGCCAACGTCCTGACTTTC. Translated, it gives CASRIRGGSGANVLTF. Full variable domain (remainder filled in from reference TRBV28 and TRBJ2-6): DVKVTQSSRYLVKRTGEKVFLECVQDMDHENMFWYRQDPGLGLRLIYFSYDVKMKEKGDIPEGYSVSREKKERFSLILESASTNQTSMYLCASRIRGGSGANVLTFGAGSRLTVL.